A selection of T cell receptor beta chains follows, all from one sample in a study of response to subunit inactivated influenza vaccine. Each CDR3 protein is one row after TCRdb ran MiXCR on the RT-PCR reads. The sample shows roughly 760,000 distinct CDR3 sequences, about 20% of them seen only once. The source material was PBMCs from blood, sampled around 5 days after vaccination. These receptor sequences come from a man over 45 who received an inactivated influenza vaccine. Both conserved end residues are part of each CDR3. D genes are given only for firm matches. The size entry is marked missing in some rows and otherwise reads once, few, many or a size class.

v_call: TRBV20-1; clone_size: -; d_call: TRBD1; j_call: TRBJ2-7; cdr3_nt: TGCAGTGCATCAAAAGGGACAGGGTTTGACGAGCAGTACTTC; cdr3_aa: CSASKGTGFDEQYF
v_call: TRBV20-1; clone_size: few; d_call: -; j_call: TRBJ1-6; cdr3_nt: TGCAGTGCTAGAGATAAAGCGCAGCCAAATTCACCCCTCCACTTT; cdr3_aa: CSARDKAQPNSPLHF
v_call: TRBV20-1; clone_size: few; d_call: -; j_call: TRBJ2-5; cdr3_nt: TGCAGTGCTAGAGATCCCGGAGGGACAGCCCAGGAGACCCAGTACTTC; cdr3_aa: CSARDPGGTAQETQYF
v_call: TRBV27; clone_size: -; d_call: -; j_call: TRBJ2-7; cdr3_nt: TGTGCCAGCACCCGGGGGACAGTTTCCTACGAGCAGTACTTC; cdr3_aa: CASTRGTVSYEQYF
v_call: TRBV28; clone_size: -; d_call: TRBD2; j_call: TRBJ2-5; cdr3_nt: TGTGCCAGCAGTACCACTAGCGGGTGGGCTTGGGCCCAGTACTTC; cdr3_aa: CASSTTSGWAWAQYF
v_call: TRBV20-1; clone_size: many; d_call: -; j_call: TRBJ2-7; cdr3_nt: TGCAGTGCTAGAGACAACCGCAGAGGGACAAATTCCTACGAGCAGTACTTC; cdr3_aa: CSARDNRRGTNSYEQYF
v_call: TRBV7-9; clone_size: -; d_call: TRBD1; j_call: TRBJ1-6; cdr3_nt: TGTGCCAGCAGCGAACAGGGGGGCCCCTCACCCCTCCACTTT; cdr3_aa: CASSEQGGPSPLHF
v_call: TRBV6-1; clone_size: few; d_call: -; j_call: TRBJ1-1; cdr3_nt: TGTGCCAGCAGTGCCCTTGGACTTTCGAACACTGAAGCTTTCTTT; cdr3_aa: CASSALGLSNTEAFF
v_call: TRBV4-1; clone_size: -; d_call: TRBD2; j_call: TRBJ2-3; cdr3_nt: TGCGCCAGCAGCCGAGAAGCTAGCGGGGGCTCAGATACGCAGTATTTT; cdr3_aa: CASSREASGGSDTQYF
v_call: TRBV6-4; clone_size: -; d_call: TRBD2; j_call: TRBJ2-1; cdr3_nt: TGTGCCAGCAGTGACTCCCAAAGGCGTAGCGGGGGCCGCCGGGGCCATTTGTTCTTC; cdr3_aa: CASSDSQRRSGGRRGHLFF
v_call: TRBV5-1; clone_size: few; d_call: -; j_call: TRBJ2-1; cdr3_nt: TGCGCCAGCAGCTTCACACAGGACAATGAGCAGTTCTTC; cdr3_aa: CASSFTQDNEQFF
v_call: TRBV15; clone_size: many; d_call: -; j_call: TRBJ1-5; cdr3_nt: TGTGCCACCAGCAGAGAGTTGGCCTCTGGACAGCCCCAGCATTTT; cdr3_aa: CATSRELASGQPQHF
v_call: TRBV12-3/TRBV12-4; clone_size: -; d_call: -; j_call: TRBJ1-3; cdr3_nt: TGTGCCAGCAGTTTATACGGAAGCTCTGGAAACACCATATATTTT; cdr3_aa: CASSLYGSSGNTIYF
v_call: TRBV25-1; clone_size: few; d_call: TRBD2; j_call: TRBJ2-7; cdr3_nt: TGTGCCAGTGCTATAGCGGGGTCATGGGAGCAGTACTTC; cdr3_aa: CASAIAGSWEQYF
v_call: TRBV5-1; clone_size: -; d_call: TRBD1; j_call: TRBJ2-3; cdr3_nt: TGCGCCAGCAGCCCCGGACAGGGCTCTAGCACAGATACGCAGTATTTT; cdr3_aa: CASSPGQGSSTDTQYF
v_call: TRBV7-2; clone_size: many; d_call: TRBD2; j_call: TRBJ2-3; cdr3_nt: TGTGCCAGCAGCTTAGCGGGAGGGTACACAGATACGCAGTATTTT; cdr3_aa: CASSLAGGYTDTQYF
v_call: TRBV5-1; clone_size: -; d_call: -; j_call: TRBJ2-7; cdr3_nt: TGCGCCAGCAGCGTGGAAGGTCTCAGGGGTGTCGAGCAGTACTTC; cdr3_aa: CASSVEGLRGVEQYF
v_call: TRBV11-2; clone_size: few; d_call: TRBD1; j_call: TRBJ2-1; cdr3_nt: TGTGCCACCAATAGGGGGACAGGGGGCCATGAGCAGTTCTTC; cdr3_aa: CATNRGTGGHEQFF
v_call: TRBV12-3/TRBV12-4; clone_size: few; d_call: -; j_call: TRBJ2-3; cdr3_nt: TGTGCCAGCAGATCCGGGACGGCTCGCACAGATACGCAGTATTTT; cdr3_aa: CASRSGTARTDTQYF
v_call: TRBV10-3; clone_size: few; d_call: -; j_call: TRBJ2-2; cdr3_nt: TGTGCCATCGGAGGTTTGTACACCGGGGAGCTGTTTTTT; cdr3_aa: CAIGGLYTGELFF
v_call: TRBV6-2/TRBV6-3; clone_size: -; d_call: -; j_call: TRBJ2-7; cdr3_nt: TGTGCCAGCAGTTACTCGAAAGCGAACAGCTACGAGCAGTACTTC; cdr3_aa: CASSYSKANSYEQYF
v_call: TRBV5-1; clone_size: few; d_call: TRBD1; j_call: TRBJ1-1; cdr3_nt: TGCGCCAGCAGCTTGGTGCAGGGGGCTCAAACTGAAGCTTTCTTT; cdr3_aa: CASSLVQGAQTEAFF
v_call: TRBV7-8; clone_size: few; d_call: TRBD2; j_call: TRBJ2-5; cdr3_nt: TGTGCCAGCAGCTTTTGGACTAGCGGAATGTACCAAGAGACCCAGTACTTC; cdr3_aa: CASSFWTSGMYQETQYF
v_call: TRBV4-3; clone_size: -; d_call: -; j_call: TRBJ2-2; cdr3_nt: TGCGCCAGCAGCCCGGCAGGGGGGGCCACCGGGGAGCTGTTTTTT; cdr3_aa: CASSPAGGATGELFF
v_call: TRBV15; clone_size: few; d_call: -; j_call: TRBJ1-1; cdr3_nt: TGTGCCACCAGCTCCCATGTAGGGGACACTGAAGCTTTCTTT; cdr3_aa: CATSSHVGDTEAFF
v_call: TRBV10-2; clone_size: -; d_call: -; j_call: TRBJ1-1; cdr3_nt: TGCGCCAGCAGGAAGACAGCTAACACTGAAGCTTTCTTT; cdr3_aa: CASRKTANTEAFF
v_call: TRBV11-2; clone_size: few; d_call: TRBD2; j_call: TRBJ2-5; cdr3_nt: TGTGCCAGCAGCTCATTAGCGGGGCCAGTCCAAGAGACCCAGTACTTC; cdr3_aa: CASSSLAGPVQETQYF
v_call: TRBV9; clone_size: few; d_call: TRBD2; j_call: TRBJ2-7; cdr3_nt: TGTGCCAGCAGCTCAGGCGGCGGGAGGGGCTCCTACGAGCAGTACTTC; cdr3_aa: CASSSGGGRGSYEQYF
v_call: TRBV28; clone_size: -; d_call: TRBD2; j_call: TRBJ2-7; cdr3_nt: TGTGCCAGCAGTCGCAGAGCGGGGGTCAGGGACGAGCAGTACTTC; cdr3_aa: CASSRRAGVRDEQYF
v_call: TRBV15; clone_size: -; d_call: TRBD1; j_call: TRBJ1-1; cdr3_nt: TGTGCCACCAGCAGAGTCAGGGGGCGAACTGAAGCTTTCTTT; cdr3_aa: CATSRVRGRTEAFF
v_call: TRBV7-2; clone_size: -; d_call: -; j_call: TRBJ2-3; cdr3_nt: TGTGCCAGCAGCTTAAGACAATTCCCGGATACGCAGTATTTT; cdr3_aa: CASSLRQFPDTQYF
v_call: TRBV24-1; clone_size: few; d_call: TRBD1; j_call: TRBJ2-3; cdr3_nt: TGTGCCACCAGTGAATCCGGGACAGTTACGCAGTATTTT; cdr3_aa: CATSESGTVTQYF
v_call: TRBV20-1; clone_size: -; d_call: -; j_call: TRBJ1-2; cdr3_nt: TGCAGTGCTAGGACCGATTTAGGATTCTATGGCTACACCTTC; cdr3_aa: CSARTDLGFYGYTF
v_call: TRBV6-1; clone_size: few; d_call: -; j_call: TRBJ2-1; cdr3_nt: TGTGCTGGTGAGGGGTTGGGACACAATGAGCAGTTCTTC; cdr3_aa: CAGEGLGHNEQFF
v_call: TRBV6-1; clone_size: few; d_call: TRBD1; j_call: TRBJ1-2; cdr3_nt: TGTGCCAGCAGGCGGACAGGGCGGTATGGCTACACCTTC; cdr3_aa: CASRRTGRYGYTF
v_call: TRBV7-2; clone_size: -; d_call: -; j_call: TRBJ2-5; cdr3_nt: TGTGCCAGCAGCAGAGGGACGACAGAGACCCAGTACTTC; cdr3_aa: CASSRGTTETQYF
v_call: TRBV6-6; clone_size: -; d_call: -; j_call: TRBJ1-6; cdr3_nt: TGTGCCAGCGGGTGGCAGAGTAATTCACCCCTCCACTTT; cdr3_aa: CASGWQSNSPLHF
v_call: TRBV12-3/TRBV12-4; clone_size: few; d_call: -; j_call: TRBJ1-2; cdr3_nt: TGTGCCAGCAGCATATACGCAGAGACCTATGGCTACACCTTC; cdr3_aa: CASSIYAETYGYTF
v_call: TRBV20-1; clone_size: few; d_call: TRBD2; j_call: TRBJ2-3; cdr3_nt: TGCAGTGCTAGAGTGCCTAGCGGGAGAACAGATACGCAGTATTTT; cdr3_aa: CSARVPSGRTDTQYF
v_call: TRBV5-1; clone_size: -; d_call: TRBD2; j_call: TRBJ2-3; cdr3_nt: TGCGCCAGCAGCTTGTGGCTTTTAGCGGGGAGCACAGATACGCAGTATTTT; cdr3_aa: CASSLWLLAGSTDTQYF
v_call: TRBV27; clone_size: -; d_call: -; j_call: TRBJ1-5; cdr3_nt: TGTGCCAGCAGTTTATCCCCCAGTCGGAATCAGCCCCAGCATTTT; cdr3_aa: CASSLSPSRNQPQHF
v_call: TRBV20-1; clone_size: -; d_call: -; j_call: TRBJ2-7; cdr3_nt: TGCAGTGCTAACCCGGCCGAGCAGTACTTC; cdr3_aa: CSANPAEQYF
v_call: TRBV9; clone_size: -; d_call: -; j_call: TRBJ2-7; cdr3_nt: TGTGCCAGCGGCGTAGAAGAGAACTCCTACGAGCAGTACTTC; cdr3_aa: CASGVEENSYEQYF
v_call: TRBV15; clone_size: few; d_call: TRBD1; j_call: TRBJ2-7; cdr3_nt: TGTGCCACCAGCAGATCTGATAGGACAGGGGTAGACGAGCAGTACTTC; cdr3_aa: CATSRSDRTGVDEQYF
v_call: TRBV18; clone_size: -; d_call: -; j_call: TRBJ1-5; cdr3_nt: TGTGCCAGCTCACTTAGTCCAGTCAATCAGCCCCAGCATTTT; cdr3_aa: CASSLSPVNQPQHF
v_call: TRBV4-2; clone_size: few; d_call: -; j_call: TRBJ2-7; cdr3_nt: TGTGCCAGCAGCCAAGATTCCACTAGAATGTTGTACGAGCAGTACTTC; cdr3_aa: CASSQDSTRMLYEQYF
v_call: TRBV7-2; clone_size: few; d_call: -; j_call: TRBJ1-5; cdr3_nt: TGTGCCAGCAGCTCCTATAAGCAGCCCCAGCATTTT; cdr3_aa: CASSSYKQPQHF
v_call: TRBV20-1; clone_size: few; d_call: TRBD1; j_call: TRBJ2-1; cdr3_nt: TGCAGTGCCAGGGACAGTCCCTACAATGAGCAGTTCTTC; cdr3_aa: CSARDSPYNEQFF
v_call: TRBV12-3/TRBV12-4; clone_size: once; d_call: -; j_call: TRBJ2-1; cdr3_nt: TGTGCCAGCAGTCGCTCCGGGACTCAATACAATGAGCAGTTCTTC; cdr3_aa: CASSRSGTQYNEQFF
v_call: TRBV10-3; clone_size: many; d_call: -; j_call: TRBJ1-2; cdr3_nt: TGTGCCAGCACCGGTCCTAGCTATGGCTACACCTTC; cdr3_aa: CASTGPSYGYTF
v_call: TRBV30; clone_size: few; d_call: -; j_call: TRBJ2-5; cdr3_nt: TGTGCCTGGATCGGGCTGGGCGGGGCGGAGACCCAGTACTTC; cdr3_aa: CAWIGLGGAETQYF
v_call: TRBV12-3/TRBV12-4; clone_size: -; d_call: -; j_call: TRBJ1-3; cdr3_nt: TGTGCCACCTCCTACCGCAGGGAATCCGGAAACACCATATATTTT; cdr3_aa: CATSYRRESGNTIYF
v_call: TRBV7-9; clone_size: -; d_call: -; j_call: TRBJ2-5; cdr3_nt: TGTGCCAGCAGCTTAGATTCCGAGACCCAGTACTTC; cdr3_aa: CASSLDSETQYF
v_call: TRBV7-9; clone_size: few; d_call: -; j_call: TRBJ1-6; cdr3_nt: TGTGCCAGCAGCTTAGATTTCGGGGGCGCAGGTTATTCACCCCTCCACTTT; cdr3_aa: CASSLDFGGAGYSPLHF
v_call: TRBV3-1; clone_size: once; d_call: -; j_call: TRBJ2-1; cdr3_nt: TGTGCCAGCAGCCGACAGGTGGATGAGCAGTTCTTC; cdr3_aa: CASSRQVDEQFF
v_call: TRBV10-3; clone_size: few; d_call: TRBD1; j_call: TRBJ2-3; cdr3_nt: TGTGCCATCATGTTTAGGGACAGGGGCACAGATACGCAGTATTTT; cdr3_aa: CAIMFRDRGTDTQYF
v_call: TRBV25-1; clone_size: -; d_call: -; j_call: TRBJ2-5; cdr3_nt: TGTGCCAGCAGTGAAGGTTCTTCCACCTTACAAGAGACCCAGTACTTC; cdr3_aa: CASSEGSSTLQETQYF
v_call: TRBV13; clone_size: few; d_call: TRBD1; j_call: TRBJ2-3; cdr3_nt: TGTGCCAGCAGTTTACAGACAGGGGGGGCAGATACGCAGTATTTT; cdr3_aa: CASSLQTGGADTQYF
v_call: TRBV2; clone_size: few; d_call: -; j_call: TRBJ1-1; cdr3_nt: TGTGCCAGCGGGAGCCCGGGGACTGGAGCTTTCTTT; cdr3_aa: CASGSPGTGAFF